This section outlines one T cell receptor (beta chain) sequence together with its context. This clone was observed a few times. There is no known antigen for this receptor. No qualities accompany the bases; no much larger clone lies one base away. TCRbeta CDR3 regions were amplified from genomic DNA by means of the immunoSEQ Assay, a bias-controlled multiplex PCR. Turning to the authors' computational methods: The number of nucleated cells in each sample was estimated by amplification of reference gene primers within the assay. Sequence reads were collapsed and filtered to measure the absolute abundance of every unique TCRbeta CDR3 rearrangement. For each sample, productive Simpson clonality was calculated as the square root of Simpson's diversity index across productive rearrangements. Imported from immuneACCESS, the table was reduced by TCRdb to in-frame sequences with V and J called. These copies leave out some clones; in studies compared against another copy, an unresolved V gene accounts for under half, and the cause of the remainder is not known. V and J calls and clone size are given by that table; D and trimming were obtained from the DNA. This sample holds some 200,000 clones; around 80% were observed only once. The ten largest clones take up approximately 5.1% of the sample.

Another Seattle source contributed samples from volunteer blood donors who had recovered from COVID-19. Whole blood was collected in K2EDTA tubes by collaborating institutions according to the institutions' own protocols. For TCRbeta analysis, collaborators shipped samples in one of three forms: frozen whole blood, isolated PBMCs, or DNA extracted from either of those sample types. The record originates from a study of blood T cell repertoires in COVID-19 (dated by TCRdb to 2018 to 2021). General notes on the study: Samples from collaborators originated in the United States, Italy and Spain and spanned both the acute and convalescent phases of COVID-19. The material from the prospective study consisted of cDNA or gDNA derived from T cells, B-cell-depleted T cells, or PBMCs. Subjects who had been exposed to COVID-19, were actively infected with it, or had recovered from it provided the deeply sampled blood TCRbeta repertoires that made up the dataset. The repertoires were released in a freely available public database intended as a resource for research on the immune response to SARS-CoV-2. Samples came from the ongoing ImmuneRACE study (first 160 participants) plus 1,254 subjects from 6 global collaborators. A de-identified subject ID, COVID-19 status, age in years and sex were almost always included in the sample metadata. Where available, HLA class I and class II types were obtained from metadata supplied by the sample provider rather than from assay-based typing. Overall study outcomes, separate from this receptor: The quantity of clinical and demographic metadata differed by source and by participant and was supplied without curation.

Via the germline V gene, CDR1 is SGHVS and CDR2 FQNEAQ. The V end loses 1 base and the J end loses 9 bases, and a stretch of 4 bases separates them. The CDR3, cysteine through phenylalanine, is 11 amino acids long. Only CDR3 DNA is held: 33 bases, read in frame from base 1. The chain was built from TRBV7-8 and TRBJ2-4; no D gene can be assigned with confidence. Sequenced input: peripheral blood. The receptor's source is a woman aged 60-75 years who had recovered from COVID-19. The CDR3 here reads CASSLDFIQYF. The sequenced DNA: TGTGCCAGCAGCTTAGACTTCATTCAGTACTTC.